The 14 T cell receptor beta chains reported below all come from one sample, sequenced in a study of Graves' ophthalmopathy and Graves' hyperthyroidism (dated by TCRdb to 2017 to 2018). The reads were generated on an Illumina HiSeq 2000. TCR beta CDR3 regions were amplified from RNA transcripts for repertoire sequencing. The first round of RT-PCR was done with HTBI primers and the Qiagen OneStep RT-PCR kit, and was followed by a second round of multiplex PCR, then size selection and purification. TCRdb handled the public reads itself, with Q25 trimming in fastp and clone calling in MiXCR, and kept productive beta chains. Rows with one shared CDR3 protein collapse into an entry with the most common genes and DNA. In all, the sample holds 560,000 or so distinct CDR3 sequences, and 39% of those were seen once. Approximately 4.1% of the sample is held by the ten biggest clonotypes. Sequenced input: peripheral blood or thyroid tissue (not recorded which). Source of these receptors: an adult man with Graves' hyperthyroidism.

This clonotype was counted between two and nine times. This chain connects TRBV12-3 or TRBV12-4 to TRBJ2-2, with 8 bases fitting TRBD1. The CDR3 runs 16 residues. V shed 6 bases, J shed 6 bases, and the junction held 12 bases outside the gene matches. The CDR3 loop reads CASRVTGTGSSGELFF. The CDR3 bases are TGTGCCAGCAGAGTTACGGGGACAGGATCGTCCGGGGAGCTGTTTTTT.

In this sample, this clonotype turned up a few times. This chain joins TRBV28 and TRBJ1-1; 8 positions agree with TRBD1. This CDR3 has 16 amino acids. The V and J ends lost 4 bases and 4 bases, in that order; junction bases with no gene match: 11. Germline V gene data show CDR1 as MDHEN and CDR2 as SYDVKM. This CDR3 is CASSSPGGSAFTEAFF. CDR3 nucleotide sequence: TGTGCCAGCAGTTCCCCAGGGGGCAGCGCGTTCACTGAAGCTTTCTTT.

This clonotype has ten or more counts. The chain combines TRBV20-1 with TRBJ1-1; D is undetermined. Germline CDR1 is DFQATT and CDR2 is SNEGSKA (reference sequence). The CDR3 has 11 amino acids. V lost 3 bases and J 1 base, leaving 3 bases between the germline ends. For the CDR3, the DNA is TGCAGTGCTAGCACGAACACTGAAGCTTTCTTT. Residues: CSASTNTEAFF.

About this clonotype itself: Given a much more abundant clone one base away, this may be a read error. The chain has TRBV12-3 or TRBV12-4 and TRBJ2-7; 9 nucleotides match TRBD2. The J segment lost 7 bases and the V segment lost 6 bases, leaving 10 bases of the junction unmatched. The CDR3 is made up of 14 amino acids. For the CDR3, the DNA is TGTGCCAGCAGGATAACTGGCGGGAGGGATGAGCAGTACTTC. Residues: CASRITGGRDEQYF.

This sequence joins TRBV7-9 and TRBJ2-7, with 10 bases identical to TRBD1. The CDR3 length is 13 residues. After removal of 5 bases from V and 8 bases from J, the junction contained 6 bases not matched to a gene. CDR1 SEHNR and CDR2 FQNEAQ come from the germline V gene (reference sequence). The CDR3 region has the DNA TGTGCCAGCAGCCAGGGACAGGGGCCCAAGCAGTACTTC. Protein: CASSQGQGPKQYF.

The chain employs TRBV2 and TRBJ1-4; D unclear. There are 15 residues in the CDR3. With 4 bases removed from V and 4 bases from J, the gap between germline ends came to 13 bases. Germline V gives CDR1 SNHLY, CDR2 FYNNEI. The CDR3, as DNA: TGTGCCAGCAGTGCTAGTATCCAGGTTAATGAAAAACTGTTTTTT. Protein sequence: CASSASIQVNEKLFF.

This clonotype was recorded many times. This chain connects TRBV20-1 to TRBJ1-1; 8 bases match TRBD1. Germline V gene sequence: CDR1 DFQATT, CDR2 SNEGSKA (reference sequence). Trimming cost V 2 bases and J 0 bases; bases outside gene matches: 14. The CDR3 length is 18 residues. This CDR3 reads CSARSHSWTGSMNTEAFF. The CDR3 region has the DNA TGCAGTGCTAGATCCCACTCTTGGACAGGGTCCATGAACACTGAAGCTTTCTTT.

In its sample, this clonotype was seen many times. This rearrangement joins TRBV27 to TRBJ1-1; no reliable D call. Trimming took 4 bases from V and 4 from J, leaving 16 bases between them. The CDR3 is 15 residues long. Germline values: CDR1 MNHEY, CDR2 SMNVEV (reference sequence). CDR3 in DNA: TGTGCCAGCAGTTCTAAGGGCCGTATCGGCACTGAAGCTTTCTTT. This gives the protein CASSSKGRIGTEAFF.

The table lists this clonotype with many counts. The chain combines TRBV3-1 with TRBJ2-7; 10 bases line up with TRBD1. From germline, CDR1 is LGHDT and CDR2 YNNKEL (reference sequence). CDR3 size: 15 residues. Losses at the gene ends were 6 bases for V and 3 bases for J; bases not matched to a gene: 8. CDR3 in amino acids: CASSGGDRGDYEQYF. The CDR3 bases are TGTGCCAGCAGTGGGGGGGACAGGGGAGACTACGAGCAGTACTTC.

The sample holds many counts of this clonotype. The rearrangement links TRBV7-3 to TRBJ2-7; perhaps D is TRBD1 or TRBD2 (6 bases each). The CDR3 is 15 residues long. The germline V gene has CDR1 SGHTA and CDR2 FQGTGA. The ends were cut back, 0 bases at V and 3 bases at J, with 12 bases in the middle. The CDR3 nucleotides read TGTGCCAGCAGCTTAACGGGGGGCCCTAGCTACGAGCAGTACTTC. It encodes CASSLTGGPSYEQYF.

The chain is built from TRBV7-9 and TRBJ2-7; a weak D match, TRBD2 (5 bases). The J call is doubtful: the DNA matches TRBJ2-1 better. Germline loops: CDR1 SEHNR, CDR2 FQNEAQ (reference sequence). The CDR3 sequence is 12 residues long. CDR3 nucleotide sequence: TGTGCCAGCAGTGGACTTACGTCTGAGCAGTTCTTC. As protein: CASSGLTSEQFF.

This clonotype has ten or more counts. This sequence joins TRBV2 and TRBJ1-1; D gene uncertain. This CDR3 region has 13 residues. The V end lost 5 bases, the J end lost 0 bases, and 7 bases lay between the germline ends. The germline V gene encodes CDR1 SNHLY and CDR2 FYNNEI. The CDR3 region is CASSPELNTEAFF. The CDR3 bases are TGTGCCAGCAGTCCCGAATTGAACACTGAAGCTTTCTTT.

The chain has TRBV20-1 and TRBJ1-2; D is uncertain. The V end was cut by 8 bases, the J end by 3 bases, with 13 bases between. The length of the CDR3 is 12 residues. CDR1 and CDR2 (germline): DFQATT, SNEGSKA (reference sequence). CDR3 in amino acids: CSSSERYYGYTF. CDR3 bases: TGCAGTTCCAGCGAGCGGTACTATGGCTACACCTTC.

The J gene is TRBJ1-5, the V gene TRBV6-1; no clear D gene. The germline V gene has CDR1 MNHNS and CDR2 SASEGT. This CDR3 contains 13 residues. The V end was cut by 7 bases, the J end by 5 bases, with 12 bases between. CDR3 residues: CASKTDTYQPQHF. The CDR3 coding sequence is TGTGCCAGCAAAACAGACACCTATCAGCCCCAGCATTTT.